This T cell receptor (beta chain) was sequenced for a study of monozygotic twins with inflammatory bowel disease. Germline CDR1 reads LGHDT; CDR2 reads YNNKEL (reference sequence). The CDR3 runs to 14 residues. Each UMI harboured a 6-nucleotide sample barcode and was appended via template switching. Using the 5' RACE reads, TCRdb records one entry per CDR3 protein without DNA. The listing records 110,000 or so distinct CDR3 sequences. The sample taken for sequencing was blood. The gene calls are TRBV3-1 and TRBJ2-5. The sequence came from a human donor with ulcerative colitis or Crohn's disease, or a healthy co-twin of an affected twin (not recorded which). Here the CDR3 reads CASSQDFSVETQYF.